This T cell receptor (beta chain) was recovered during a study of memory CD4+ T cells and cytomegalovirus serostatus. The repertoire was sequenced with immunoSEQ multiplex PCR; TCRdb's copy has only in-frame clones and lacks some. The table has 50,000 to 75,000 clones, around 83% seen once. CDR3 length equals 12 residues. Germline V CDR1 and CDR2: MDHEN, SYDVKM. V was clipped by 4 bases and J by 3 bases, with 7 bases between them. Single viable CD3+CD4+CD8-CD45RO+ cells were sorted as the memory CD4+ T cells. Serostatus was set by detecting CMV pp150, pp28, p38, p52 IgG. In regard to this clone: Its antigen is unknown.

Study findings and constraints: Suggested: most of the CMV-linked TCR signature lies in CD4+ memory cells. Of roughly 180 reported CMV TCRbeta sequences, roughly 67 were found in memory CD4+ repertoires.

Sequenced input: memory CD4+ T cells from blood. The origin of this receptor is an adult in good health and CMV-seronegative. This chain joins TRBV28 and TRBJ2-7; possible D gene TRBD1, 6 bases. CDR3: CASSWTDYEQYF. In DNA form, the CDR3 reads TGTGCCAGCAGTTGGACAGACTACGAGCAGTACTTC.